This entry lists 10 T cell receptor beta chains sequenced from one sample in a study of cytotoxic CD8 clonotypes in ibrutinib-treated CLL. Produced via immunoSEQ multiplex PCR; TCRdb's table is partial and in-frame only. This table has about 24,000 clones, approximately 71% appearing once. Sequenced material: PBMCs, taken after 12 months of ibrutinib treatment. The receptors come from a human donor with chronic lymphocytic leukemia.

This clone has just a few counts. This chain uses TRBV18 with TRBJ1-5; D unclear. Germline values: CDR1 KGHSH, CDR2 LQKENI. V was cut by 2 bases and J by 3 bases, with 8 bases left in between. The CDR3 spans 14 residues. In nucleotides, the CDR3 is TGTGCCAGCTCACCAGGAGACCACAATCAGCCCCAGCATTTT. The encoded protein is CASSPGDHNQPQHF.

This rearrangement joins TRBV28 to TRBJ2-7; D unresolved. Germline V CDR1 and CDR2: MDHEN, SYDVKM. With 3 bases removed from V and 7 bases from J, the gap between germline ends came to 7 bases. The CDR3 contains 11 residues. The CDR3 loop is CASSLWDEQYF. CDR3 coding DNA: TGTGCCAGCAGTTTGTGGGATGAGCAGTACTTC.

V usage is TRBV20-1 and J usage is TRBJ2-7; no clear D. Germline CDR1 and CDR2: DFQATT and SNEGSKA (reference sequence). The CDR3 length is 10 residues. The CDR3: CSSVRHEQYF. The CDR3 DNA follows: TGCAGCTCTGTTAGACACGAGCAGTACTTC.

This clone showed up just a few times. The rearrangement links TRBV2 to TRBJ2-3; TRBD2 matches 8 bases. Trimming took 6 bases from V and 8 from J; bases not matched to a gene: 10. Germline CDR1 is SNHLY and CDR2 is FYNNEI. The CDR3 has 14 residues. CDR3 in amino acids: CASRKGTRSGTQYF. DNA for the CDR3: TGTGCCAGCAGGAAAGGGACTAGAAGCGGTACGCAGTATTTT.

The V gene is TRBV28, the J gene TRBJ2-7; no clear D gene. The CDR3 loop spans 12 amino acids. CDR1 and CDR2 from the germline V gene are MDHEN and SYDVKM. V was cut by 6 bases and J by 3 bases, with 9 bases left in between. This CDR3 reads CASSRANYEQYF. The CDR3 nucleotides are TGTGCCAGCAGCCGGGCAAACTACGAGCAGTACTTC.

This chain connects TRBV2 to TRBJ2-7; D is undetermined. Between the trimmed V and J ends, which lost 4 bases and 7 bases, there was a span of 14 bases. Germline values: CDR1 SNHLY, CDR2 FYNNEI. The CDR3 runs 13 residues. CDR3 amino acids: CASSVVLVGEQYF. The DNA of the CDR3 is TGTGCCAGCAGTGTTGTATTAGTGGGGGAGCAGTACTTC.

V and J are TRBV4-1 and TRBJ1-6; 10 bases are a match to TRBD1. CDR1 and CDR2 (germline): MGHRA, YSYEKL. The CDR3 runs to 15 residues. J lost 7 bases, V lost 4 bases, and 4 bases had no gene match. In nucleotides, the CDR3 is TGCGCCAGCAGCCCGGACAGGGGGAACAATTCACCCCTCCACTTT. Translation gives CASSPDRGNNSPLHF.

The chain uses TRBV6-1 and TRBJ2-7; weak D call: TRBD1 (6 bases). V lost 7 bases, J lost 1 base, and 17 bases lay in between. This CDR3 contains 15 residues. In germline, CDR1 is MNHNS, CDR2 SASEGT. The CDR3, as DNA: TGTGCCAGCACCACCGTACGGACAGTATCCTACGAGCAGTACTTC. Translating gives CASTTVRTVSYEQYF.

The rearrangement uses TRBV4-1 and TRBJ2-3; D not resolved. Trimming left V 2 bases short and J 6 bases short, with 15 bases between. The CDR3 is 15 residues long. Germline CDR1 is MGHRA and CDR2 is YSYEKL. CDR3 region: CASSQRIQAPDTQYF. DNA for the CDR3: TGCGCCAGCAGCCAACGTATTCAGGCCCCTGATACGCAGTATTTT.

The rearrangement links TRBV19 to TRBJ2-7; either TRBD1 or TRBD2 may fit D (5 bases each). CDR1 is LNHDA, CDR2 SQIVND, per germline (reference sequence). The length of the CDR3 is 13 residues. V gave up 5 bases and J gave up 4 bases, with 12 bases separating them. CDR3 protein: CASSPGTPYEQYF. The CDR3 nucleotides are TGTGCCAGTAGTCCCGGGACCCCATACGAGCAGTACTTC. The full variable domain, rest sourced from reference TRBV19 and TRBJ2-7, is DGGITQSPKYLFRKEGQNVTLSCEQNLNHDAMYWYRQDPGQGLRLIYYSQIVNDFQKGDIAEGYSVSREKKESFPLTVTSAQKNPTAFYLCASSPGTPYEQYFGPGTRLTVT.